This T cell receptor beta chain comes out of a study of blood T cell repertoires in COVID-19. Study details: COVID-19 samples, acute and convalescent, were from the United States, Italy and Spain. Sources were T cells, B-cell-depleted T cells, or PBMCs; the material itself was cDNA or gDNA.

Germline-derived CDR1 and CDR2 are MGHRA and YSYEKL. V lost 5 bases and J 0 bases, leaving 11 bases between the germline ends. The CDR3 loop spans 15 amino acids. Source study methods: The authors estimated nucleated cell counts from reference gene primer amplification. Some clones are missing from TCRdb's copy, which holds only in-frame ones; the method was immunoSEQ multiplex PCR. V and J calls and clone size are copied from that table; D and trimming were computed from the DNA. The sample lists roughly 190,000 clones; less than 90% were seen once. This clone was seen only once. The origin of this receptor is a woman aged 40-49 years with acute or convalescent COVID-19. The rearrangement links TRBV4-1 to TRBJ2-1; D is possibly TRBD2 (5 bases). The sample taken for sequencing was peripheral blood. DNA of the CDR3: TGCGCCAGCAGCTCTAGCCAGACCTCCTACAATGAGCAGTTCTTC. This sequence encodes CASSSSQTSYNEQFF.